These T cell receptor beta chains were read from a single sample in a study of blood T cells in healthy people across ages. TCRdb reprocessed the 5' RACE reads via MiXCR and lists one record per CDR3 protein. The top ten hold under 20% of the sample, which has about 570,000 distinct CDR3 sequences, 27% seen once. Sequences were obtained from blood. The source is a woman in her 70s in good health. Both conserved end residues are part of each CDR3. The D gene is left open where the match is weak. Clone size, where shown, is once, few, many, or a class for clones that have expanded.

clone_size	v_call	d_call	j_call	cdr3_nt	cdr3_aa
.	TRBV7-9	.	TRBJ2-1	TGTGCCAGCAGCCTAGAGACTAGAAGGAATGAGCAGTTCTTC	CASSLETRRNEQFF
few	TRBV20-1	.	TRBJ1-2	TGCAGTGCTAGAGGGCAGGGCTTTGGTTACACCTTC	CSARGQGFGYTF
few	TRBV7-9	.	TRBJ1-5	TGTGCCAGCAGCCATCAGCCCCAGCATTTT	CASSHQPQHF
few	TRBV3-1	TRBD1	TRBJ1-1	TGTGCCAGCAGCCCCTGGGACAGACGCGACACTGAAGCTTTCTTT	CASSPWDRRDTEAFF
.	TRBV20-1	.	TRBJ2-3	TGCAGTGTTGAGGGCCCGGGGGATACGCAGTATTTT	CSVEGPGDTQYF
many	TRBV7-7	TRBD2	TRBJ2-3	TGTGCCAGCAGCCCTGGGACTAGCGGGGGCACAGATACGCAGTATTTT	CASSPGTSGGTDTQYF
.	TRBV27	.	TRBJ1-4	TGTGCCAGCAGTCGGGACGGAGCTAATGAAAAACTGTTTTTT	CASSRDGANEKLFF
.	TRBV5-1	.	TRBJ2-3	TGCGCCAGCAGCTTGCCGATAGGTGCAGATACGCAGTATTTT	CASSLPIGADTQYF
few	TRBV28	.	TRBJ2-1	TGTGCCAGCAGCATTAGGCTGGGCCCCTACAATGAGCAGTTCTTC	CASSIRLGPYNEQFF
few	TRBV7-2	.	TRBJ1-1	TGTGCCAGCAGCTACACACGGCCCCCGAACACTGAAGCTTTCTTT	CASSYTRPPNTEAFF
.	TRBV7-9	TRBD1	TRBJ2-3	TGTGCCGGTGGGACAGGGAGCACAGATACGCAGTATTTT	CAGGTGSTDTQYF
.	TRBV5-1	.	TRBJ1-2	TGCGCCAGCAGCTTGGCCAGGGGTTCCAACTATGGCTACACCTTC	CASSLARGSNYGYTF
.	TRBV6-5	.	TRBJ1-4	TGTGCCACTGGGTCCGGCAGATCTAATGAAAAACTGTTTTTT	CATGSGRSNEKLFF
.	TRBV7-9	.	TRBJ2-7	TGTGCCAGCAGCTTCAGTCTACCAACCTACGAGCAGTACTTC	CASSFSLPTYEQYF
.	TRBV11-3	.	TRBJ2-5	TGTGCCAGCAACGGTGGGGGGTGGGAGACCCAGTACTTC	CASNGGGWETQYF
few	TRBV7-2	.	TRBJ2-5	TGTGCCAGCAGCGTCCTGGGGATAGCGGAAGAGACCCAGTACTTC	CASSVLGIAEETQYF
few	TRBV20-1	.	TRBJ1-4	TGCAGTGTTAGGACACATAATTTTGAAAAGCTGTTTTTT	CSVRTHNFEKLFF
.	TRBV2	.	TRBJ1-4	TGTGCCAGCAGAGACCCCAGGGGAGGGGAAAAACTGTTTTTT	CASRDPRGGEKLFF
.	TRBV24-1	.	TRBJ2-1	TGTGCCACCAGTGATTTCGGGTTCGGGGAGCAGTTCTTC	CATSDFGFGEQFF
few	TRBV4-1	.	TRBJ1-2	TGCGCCAGCAGCCAACCGGACTATGGCTACACCTTC	CASSQPDYGYTF
.	TRBV20-1	TRBD2	TRBJ2-3	TGCAGTGCTAGAGATCAGAGCGGGGGGAACGCAGATACGCAGTATTTT	CSARDQSGGNADTQYF
.	TRBV18	.	TRBJ1-1	TGTGCCAGCTCACCACCGGGCGGCAGGAAGAACACTGAAGCTTTCTTT	CASSPPGGRKNTEAFF
.	TRBV12-3/TRBV12-4	TRBD1	TRBJ1-1	TGTGCCAGCAGTCCGGCGACAGGGGGGAAGACTGAAGCTTTCTTT	CASSPATGGKTEAFF
.	TRBV9	.	TRBJ1-6	TGTGCCAGCAGCGTAGGTGACAGAAATTCACCCCTCCACTTT	CASSVGDRNSPLHF
few	TRBV29-1	TRBD1	TRBJ2-1	TGCAGCGTGGCCTGGACAGGTTACACCCAGCAGTTCTTC	CSVAWTGYTQQFF
.	TRBV9	.	TRBJ2-3	TGTGCCAGCAGCGTAGCTATGCAAACGACGCAGTATTTT	CASSVAMQTTQYF
.	TRBV2	.	TRBJ2-4	TGTGCCAGCAGTGCTTGGGGGGCTGGCAAAAACATTCAGTACTTC	CASSAWGAGKNIQYF
few	TRBV7-2	TRBD2	TRBJ2-5	TGTGCTAGCAGCTATCTAGCGGGGGGTTATGAGACCCAGTACTTC	CASSYLAGGYETQYF
.	TRBV14	TRBD1	TRBJ1-1	TGTGCCACGGGCAGGGGGATGAACACTGAAGCTTTCTTT	CATGRGMNTEAFF
.	TRBV12-3/TRBV12-4	.	TRBJ1-1	TGTGCCAGCAGAAGGAGGGAAACTGAAGCTTTCTTT	CASRRRETEAFF
.	TRBV29-1	.	TRBJ1-1	TGCAGCGTTGAAGATCCGGGGGTGAACACTGAAGCTTTCTTT	CSVEDPGVNTEAFF
few	TRBV7-2	.	TRBJ1-4	TGTGCCAGCAGCTTACGACAGAGTAATGAAAAACTGTTTTTT	CASSLRQSNEKLFF
few	TRBV2	.	TRBJ1-1	TGTGCCAGCACAGATGGGGGGGCAGGGAGGTTATCAGCTTTCTTT	CASTDGGAGRLSAFF
few	TRBV5-1	.	TRBJ2-5	TGCGCCAGCAGCTTAGGACCAGAGACCCAGTACTTC	CASSLGPETQYF
.	TRBV4-3	.	TRBJ2-5	TGCGCCAGCAGCCACCTAGCAGCAGGGCAAGAGACCCAGTACTTC	CASSHLAAGQETQYF
.	TRBV5-1	.	TRBJ2-3	TGCGCCAGCAGCTTGTCTCCCGGTAGAACAGATACGCAGTATTTT	CASSLSPGRTDTQYF
few	TRBV7-2	.	TRBJ1-2	TGTGCCAGCAGCTATTATCCGGGGGACTATGGCTACACCTTC	CASSYYPGDYGYTF
.	TRBV6-2/TRBV6-3	TRBD1	TRBJ1-1	TGTGCCAGCAGTCAATGGGGACAGGGAGGGAGGAACACTGAAGCTTTCTTT	CASSQWGQGGRNTEAFF
once	TRBV6-2/TRBV6-3	.	TRBJ2-1	TGTGCCAGCGTCTCCACGGACCGGGGGTGGGGGGGGCCGTCTGTTGAGCAGTTCTTC	CASVSTDRGWGGPSVEQFF
.	TRBV3-1	.	TRBJ2-3	TGTGCCAGCAGCCAAGATCTACTAGCAGGGGAAGATACGCAGTATTTT	CASSQDLLAGEDTQYF
few	TRBV29-1	TRBD2	TRBJ2-3	TGCAGCGAAACTAGCGGAACAGATACGCAGTATTTT	CSETSGTDTQYF
.	TRBV4-2	.	TRBJ2-1	TGTGCCAGCAGCCAAGATCAAGTGCCCCTCAGGGATGAGCAGTTCTTC	CASSQDQVPLRDEQFF
few	TRBV20-1	TRBD2	TRBJ2-7	TGCAGTGCAACAACTAGCGGGCGGATTTACGAGCAGTACTTC	CSATTSGRIYEQYF
.	TRBV5-1	TRBD1	TRBJ1-1	TGCGCCAGCAGCGTACAGGGGAGGGGGAACACTGAAGCTTTCTTT	CASSVQGRGNTEAFF
.	TRBV5-1	.	TRBJ2-2	TGCGCCAGCAGCTTACTAGTCGATACCGGGGAGCTGTTTTTT	CASSLLVDTGELFF
.	TRBV6-1	TRBD1	TRBJ1-1	TGTGCCAGCCGGACAGGGGGCGCGTTAGGAGCTTTCTTT	CASRTGGALGAFF
many	TRBV4-1	.	TRBJ2-6	TGCGCCAGCAGCCAATCCCAGTCCTCTGGGGCCAACGTCCTGACTTTC	CASSQSQSSGANVLTF
once	TRBV27	TRBD1	TRBJ1-1	TGTGCCAGCAGTTTATGGACAGGGGCCGAAAACACTGAAGCTTTCTTT	CASSLWTGAENTEAFF
few	TRBV15	.	TRBJ2-1	TGTGCCACCAGCAGAGATTTGGGCTCCTACAATGAGCAGTTCTTC	CATSRDLGSYNEQFF
.	TRBV29-1	TRBD1	TRBJ1-2	TGCAGCGTTGAAGAAAGAACAGGGGGCAATGGCTACACCTTC	CSVEERTGGNGYTF
few	TRBV4-3	.	TRBJ2-3	TGCGCCAGCAGCCCAGCGGAGGCCGGGGCGGCAGATACGCAGTATTTT	CASSPAEAGAADTQYF
few	TRBV20-1	TRBD2	TRBJ2-1	TGCAGTGCCCGGCGACACGGGGGGAGTAATGAGCAGTTCTTC	CSARRHGGSNEQFF
.	TRBV4-1	TRBD1	TRBJ1-2	TGCGCCAGCAGCCAAGATTTCGGACAGGGGGCCTTTGGCTACACCTTC	CASSQDFGQGAFGYTF
.	TRBV6-1	.	TRBJ1-2	TGTGCCAGCAGTGAAATTGGGGGAGCCTATGGCTACACCTTC	CASSEIGGAYGYTF
once	TRBV29-1	.	TRBJ1-1	TGCAGCGTTGAAGGAATCGGGGGCGCGGGGACTGAAGCTTTCTTT	CSVEGIGGAGTEAFF
.	TRBV15	.	TRBJ1-1	TGTGCCACCAGCAGAGGGGCCGACTCTGGGGGGCGAAAGGCTTTCTTT	CATSRGADSGGRKAFF